A single sample is the source of the 6 T cell receptor beta chains below, sequenced in a study of blood T cell repertoires in COVID-19 (dated by TCRdb to about 2020). Library creation used the immunoSEQ multiplex PCR assay. The immuneACCESS repertoire file appears here via TCRdb, limited to in-frame rearrangements. These files lack a portion of the clones; in checked studies, under half of the deficit traces to unresolved V genes, and the cause of the others is not known. The sample table records about 150,000 clones; approximately 79% of these occur just once. Of the sample, about 7.7% is held by the ten largest clones. The sequenced material came from PBMCs or T cells enriched from blood (not recorded which). Source of these receptors: a man between 45 and 60 years old who had recovered from COVID-19.

This clone was seen more than once but under ten times. The V and J genes are TRBV19 and TRBJ2-3, with D possibly TRBD2 on 5 matching bases. CDR3 length: 14 residues. CDR1 LNHDA and CDR2 SQIVND come from the germline V gene (reference sequence). The V end lost 5 bases, the J end lost 5 bases, and 14 bases lay between the germline ends. The CDR3, as DNA: TGTGCCAGTAGTGAAGCTAGCAGGAAAGATACGCAGTATTTT. As protein: CASSEASRKDTQYF.

V and J are TRBV11-1 and TRBJ2-1; 9 positions agree with TRBD2. Germline V CDR1 and CDR2: SGHAT, FQDESV (reference sequence). The CDR3 runs 16 residues. J gave up 8 bases and V 0 bases, and 8 bases lay outside the gene matches. The CDR3 sequence: CASSLAGLAGLDEQFF. The CDR3 DNA reads TGTGCCAGCAGCTTAGCGGGGCTAGCGGGGCTCGATGAGCAGTTCTTC.

This clone came up once. The chain couples TRBV30 to TRBJ2-7; perhaps TRBD1 as D (6 bases). This CDR3 contains 16 residues. Germline-derived CDR1 and CDR2 are GTSNPN and SVGIG (reference sequence). V was pared by 4 bases and J by 0 bases, with 19 bases between. This chain's CDR3 is CAWKTIQGRSSYEQYF. The DNA for the CDR3 is TGTGCCTGGAAGACCATTCAGGGGCGAAGCTCCTACGAGCAGTACTTC.

The J gene is TRBJ1-2, the V gene TRBV11-1, with 7 bases matching TRBD1. CDR3 length: 13 residues. J lost 7 bases, V lost 5 bases, and 7 bases had no gene match. Germline CDR1 and CDR2: SGHAT and FQDESV (reference sequence). The DNA of the CDR3 is TGTGCCAGCAGCGAGATGACAGGGAGTGGCTACACCTTC. Translated: CASSEMTGSGYTF. The variable domain in full, completed from reference TRBV11-1 and TRBJ1-2, reads EAEVAQSPRYKITEKSQAVAFWCDPISGHATLYWYRQILGQGPELLVQFQDESVVDDSQLPKDRFSAERLKGVDSTLKIQPAELGDSAMYLCASSEMTGSGYTFGSGTRLTVV.

This chain uses TRBV27 with TRBJ1-1; 8 bases map to TRBD1. This CDR3 has 13 amino acids. Germline V lookup: CDR1 MNHEY, CDR2 SMNVEV (reference sequence). The J segment lost 4 bases and the V segment lost 6 bases, leaving 4 bases of the junction unmatched. The CDR3: CASRHRGITEAFF. The CDR3 DNA follows: TGTGCCAGCAGGCACAGGGGGATCACTGAAGCTTTCTTT.

This chain joins TRBV9 and TRBJ2-2; TRBD1 matches at 7 bases. The CDR3 contains 14 residues. Looked up from germline, CDR1 is SGDLS and CDR2 is YYNGEE. The ends lost 7 bases at V and 1 base at J; junction bases unmatched: 4. The CDR3, as DNA: TGTGCCAGCCGGCGGACAGGGAACACCGGGGAGCTGTTTTTT. It codes for CASRRTGNTGELFF.